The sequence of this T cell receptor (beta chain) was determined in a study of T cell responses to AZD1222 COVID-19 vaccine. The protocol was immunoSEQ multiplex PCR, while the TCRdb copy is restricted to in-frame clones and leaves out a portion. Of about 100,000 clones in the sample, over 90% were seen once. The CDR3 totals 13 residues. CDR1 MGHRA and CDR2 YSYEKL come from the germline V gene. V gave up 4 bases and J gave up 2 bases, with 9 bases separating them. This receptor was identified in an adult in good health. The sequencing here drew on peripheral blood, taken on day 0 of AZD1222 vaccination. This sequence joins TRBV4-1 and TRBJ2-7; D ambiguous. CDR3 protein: CASSPGRPYEQYF. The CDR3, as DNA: TGCGCCAGCAGCCCCGGTCGTCCCTACGAGCAGTACTTC.